The 21 T cell receptor beta chains below were found in one sample sequenced in a study of neurological immune-mediated disorders. TCRdb used MiXCR to reprocess the 5' RACE reads, holding one entry per CDR3 protein. The sample yields 69,000 or so distinct CDR3 sequences, about 5% seen once. The sample taken for sequencing was PBMCs. These TCRs come from a woman aged 70 to 79 with multiple sclerosis.

In this sample, this clonotype turned up a few times. The chain uses TRBV5-1 and TRBJ2-7; no firm D call. The V end was cut by 4 bases, the J end by 6 bases, with 11 bases between. The CDR3 extends over 12 amino acids. Germline V gene data show CDR1 as SGHRS and CDR2 as YFSETQ. As DNA, the CDR3 is TGCGCCAGCAGCGCGGCGAGTTCCGAGCAGTACTTC. Protein product: CASSAASSEQYF. Drawing the rest from reference TRBV5-1 and TRBJ2-7, the complete variable domain is KAGVTQTPRYLIKTRGQQVTLSCSPISGHRSVSWYQQTPGQGLQFLFEYFSETQRNKGNFPGRFSGRQFSNSRSEMNVSTLELGDSALYLCASSAASSEQYFGPGTRLTVT.

In this sample, this clonotype turned up many times. V is TRBV5-5 and J is TRBJ2-7, with a weak D call TRBD1 (5 bases). The CDR3 consists of 13 residues. Germline-derived CDR1 and CDR2 are SGHKS and YYEKEE (reference sequence). The V gene lost 4 bases and the J gene lost 0 bases, with 8 bases spanning the gap. CDR3 in DNA: TGTGCCAGCAGCCCCGGACACTCCTACGAGCAGTACTTC. Protein: CASSPGHSYEQYF.

This clonotype was counted many times. This chain connects TRBV9 to TRBJ2-1; D not resolved. Germline values: CDR1 SGDLS, CDR2 YYNGEE. The CDR3 spans 16 residues. V gave up 4 bases and J gave up 9 bases, with 23 bases separating them. The CDR3 DNA sequence: TGTGCCAGCAGCAGAGCGCGGACGCCCCTGAAAGTTGAGCAGTTCTTC. Encoded protein: CASSRARTPLKVEQFF.

The chain recombines TRBV27 with TRBJ1-2; D is uncertain. Trimming took off 7 bases at V and 2 bases at J, with 14 bases between the two ends. The CDR3 has 14 amino acids. Germline CDR1 is MNHEY and CDR2 is SMNVEV (reference sequence). The CDR3 here is CASKSDKPNYGYTF. CDR3 in DNA: TGTGCCAGCAAGTCAGATAAACCCAACTATGGCTACACCTTC.

As concerns this clonotype: A much larger clone sits a single nucleotide away, making a read error possible. This chain links TRBV5-1 with TRBJ1-2; no definite D call. In germline, CDR1 is SGHRS, CDR2 YFSETQ. This CDR3 spans 13 amino acids. The CDR3 reads CASSLSAAYGYIF. Written as DNA, the CDR3 is TGCGCCAGCAGCCTTAGCGCCGCGTATGGCTACATCTTC.

The sample holds many counts of this clonotype. The chain joins TRBV28 to TRBJ1-1; no clear D gene. Germline CDR1 reads MDHEN; CDR2 reads SYDVKM. V dropped 5 bases and J dropped 11 bases, with 12 bases sitting between them. The CDR3 spans 11 residues. This chain's CDR3 is CASSTPTSAFF. DNA of the CDR3: TGTGCCAGCAGTACTCCGACCTCGGCTTTCTTT.

The chain is built from TRBV6-6 and TRBJ2-1; 7 nucleotides align to TRBD2. Germline V gene data show CDR1 as MNHNY and CDR2 as SVGAGI (reference sequence). CDR3 length: 19 amino acids. Trimming removed 5 bases from V and 0 bases from J; junction bases left unmatched: 16. CDR3 sequence: CASSARDRSRGSSYNEQFF. CDR3 coding DNA: TGTGCCAGCAGTGCTAGAGATCGATCGCGCGGGAGCTCCTACAATGAGCAGTTCTTC.

This clonotype was recorded many times. The rearrangement joins TRBV7-3 to TRBJ2-3; possible D gene TRBD2, 6 bases. V was pared by 2 bases and J by 0 bases, with 9 bases between. Germline V gene data show CDR1 as SGHTA and CDR2 as FQGTGA. The CDR3 is made up of 15 amino acids. The CDR3 bases are TGTGCCAGCAGCTTAGGGGGGACTAGCACAGATACGCAGTATTTT. Its translation: CASSLGGTSTDTQYF.

This clonotype has just a few counts. The V gene is TRBV20-1, the J gene TRBJ1-1; D call uncertain. Trimming shortened V by 1 base and J by 3 bases, and 12 bases separated the two germline ends. CDR3 length equals 14 residues. Germline assignment: CDR1 DFQATT and CDR2 SNEGSKA (reference sequence). DNA of the CDR3: TGCAGTGCTAGAGTCGGAGGAAAGGACACTGAAGCTTTCTTT. This sequence encodes CSARVGGKDTEAFF.

The V call is TRBV6-2 or TRBV6-3, the J call TRBJ2-1; no clear D gene. Deletions cut 5 bases from V and 3 bases from J, with 5 bases between. Looked up from germline, CDR1 is MNHEY and CDR2 is SVGEGT. The CDR3 is made up of 12 amino acids. The CDR3 nucleotides read TGTGCCAGCAGTACGGACTACAATGAGCAGTTCTTC. This codes for CASSTDYNEQFF.

This clonotype was seen repeatedly, ten times or more. This chain connects TRBV4-1 to TRBJ2-2; 10 bases agree with TRBD2. J was trimmed by 4 bases and V by 5 bases; bases with no gene match: 7. CDR3 size: 16 residues. Looked up from germline, CDR1 is MGHRA and CDR2 is YSYEKL. The CDR3 protein is CASSYYSSGSTGELFF. The DNA for the CDR3 is TGCGCCAGCAGCTATTATTCTAGCGGGAGCACCGGGGAGCTGTTTTTT.

The table lists this clonotype with a few counts. The rearrangement links TRBV5-1 to TRBJ2-1; weak D call: TRBD1 (6 bases). There are 15 residues in the CDR3. V lost 7 bases and J 6 bases, leaving 20 bases between the germline ends. Per the germline V gene, CDR1 is SGHRS and CDR2 is YFSETQ. The CDR3 protein is CASRLSGIRGNEQFF. The CDR3 region has the DNA TGCGCCAGCCGTCTATCAGGGATCAGGGGCAATGAGCAGTTCTTC. The full variable domain, its missing parts supplied by reference TRBV5-1 and TRBJ2-1, is KAGVTQTPRYLIKTRGQQVTLSCSPISGHRSVSWYQQTPGQGLQFLFEYFSETQRNKGNFPGRFSGRQFSNSRSEMNVSTLELGDSALYLCASRLSGIRGNEQFFGPGTRLTVL.

In this sample, this clonotype turned up many times. J is TRBJ2-1 and V is TRBV7-9, with 13 bases identical to TRBD2. In germline, CDR1 is SEHNR, CDR2 FQNEAQ (reference sequence). This CDR3 has 16 residues. Trimming cost V 3 bases and J 6 bases; bases outside gene matches: 5. The CDR3 DNA sequence: TGTGCCAGCAGCTTCCGGACTAGCGGGAGTGGCAATGAGCAGTTCTTC. It is translated as CASSFRTSGSGNEQFF.

The sample holds many counts of this clonotype. J is TRBJ2-2 and V is TRBV27, with D maybe TRBD1 (6 bases). This CDR3 comprises 18 residues. Trimming shortened V by 5 bases and J by 8 bases, and 27 bases separated the two germline ends. Germline V CDR1 and CDR2: MNHEY, SMNVEV (reference sequence). DNA of the CDR3: TGTGCCAGCAGTCGAAACAAAGGACAGTTAGTTATCCCGGGGGAGCTGTTTTTT. Protein sequence: CASSRNKGQLVIPGELFF.

At least ten counts were recorded for this clonotype. The rearrangement uses TRBV20-1 and TRBJ2-1, with D possibly called TRBD1 or TRBD2 (5 bases each). The CDR3 loop spans 13 amino acids. Per germline, CDR1 DFQATT and CDR2 SNEGSKA (reference sequence). The CDR3: CGIPRGSYNEQFF. CDR3 DNA: TGCGGGATCCCGAGGGGCTCCTACAATGAGCAGTTCTTC.

The V and J genes are TRBV7-2 and TRBJ2-3; 10 bases fit TRBD2. The germline V gene encodes CDR1 SGHTA and CDR2 FQGNSA. The V gene end was trimmed by 1 base and the J gene end by 10 bases; junction bases not matched to a gene: 8. The CDR3 runs to 15 residues. The CDR3 bases are TGTGCCAGCAGCTTAGAAGGTGTAGCGGGAGGAGCGCAGTATTTT. It specifies CASSLEGVAGGAQYF.

This clonotype was recorded a few times. The chain links TRBV4-1 to TRBJ2-7; D remains ambiguous. From germline, CDR1 is MGHRA and CDR2 YSYEKL. The CDR3 has 14 residues. V gave up 1 base and J gave up 2 bases, with 9 bases separating them. This chain's CDR3 is CASSQVTLPYEQYF. The CDR3 DNA reads as TGCGCCAGCAGCCAAGTAACCTTACCCTACGAGCAGTACTTC.

The rearrangement joins TRBV18 to TRBJ2-4; the match to TRBD2 covers 12 bases. The J segment lost 2 bases and the V segment lost 4 bases, leaving 6 bases of the junction unmatched. The CDR3 has 17 residues. The germline V gene encodes CDR1 KGHSH and CDR2 LQKENI. The CDR3 nucleotides read TGTGCCAGCTCACTCTGGACTAGCGGGGAAACCAAAAACATTCAGTACTTC. Its translation is CASSLWTSGETKNIQYF.

This clonotype has a count of ten or more. The CDR3: CASSQGLAGPGELFF. In DNA form, the CDR3 reads TGTGCCAGCAGTCAAGGACTAGCGGGGCCCGGGGAGCTGTTTTTT. The V and J genes are TRBV2 and TRBJ2-2, with 12 bases lining up with TRBD2. CDR3 length equals 15 residues. CDR1 is SNHLY and CDR2 is FYNNEI in the germline V gene. The V segment lost 5 bases and the J segment 6 bases; nucleotides outside the gene matches: 4.

This clonotype has just a few counts. The rearrangement joins TRBV20-1 to TRBJ2-3; D may be TRBD2 (5 bases). The CDR3 length is 14 residues. Germline CDR1 is DFQATT and CDR2 is SNEGSKA (reference sequence). The V end was cut by 5 bases, the J end by 4 bases, with 16 bases between. The CDR3 nucleotides read TGCAGTGCTGCGAGGGTACTAGGGTCAGATACGCAGTATTTT. This sequence encodes CSAARVLGSDTQYF.

This clonotype was detected many times. The chain couples TRBV15 to TRBJ2-2; tentatively, D is TRBD1 (6 bases). The CDR3 totals 14 residues. V gave up 0 bases and J gave up 6 bases, with 8 bases separating them. Per the germline V gene, CDR1 is LNHNV and CDR2 is YYDKDF (reference sequence). As DNA, the CDR3 is TGTGCCACCAGCAGAGATGGGGGCGCCGGGGAGCTGTTTTTT. Amino acid sequence: CATSRDGGAGELFF.